The clone carrying this T cell receptor (beta chain) was counted between two and nine times. What it recognizes is unknown. This specimen belongs to a study of shared clonotypes between healthy human individuals. Findings of the study overall: Sharing across several donors was seen in 4% to 6.5% of naive CD4 clonotypes. Among donors, sharing of clonotypes was expected to be affected by sequencing depth. What limited the represented genetic and exposure-history diversity was the small number of donors.

CDR3 length equals 14 residues. Germline V lookup: CDR1 SGHRS, CDR2 YFSETQ. Trimming pared 1 base from V and 1 base from J, leaving 8 bases between. Here immunoSEQ multiplex PCR was the method, and the copy in TCRdb shows in-frame clones only, minus some. The data show approximately 720,000 clones, more than 70% seen once. This sequence originates from a woman in her twenties or thirties in good health. This chain uses TRBV5-1 with TRBJ1-1; weak D call: TRBD1 (5 bases). Material for sequencing was memory CD4+ T cells sorted from blood. Subset specified: CD45RA-negative fraction. The CDR3 protein is CASSLNTGNTEAFF. CDR3 bases: TGCGCCAGCAGCTTGAATACAGGGAACACTGAAGCTTTCTTT.